A selection of T cell receptor beta chains follows, all from one sample in a study of control samples from healthy donors and cancer patients. Sequencing was performed with immunoSEQ multiplex PCR; in TCRdb, only in-frame clones are kept and a portion is missing. This sample has 85,000 to 95,000 clones; approximately 91% occur once, and the top ten carry around 1%. The sequenced sample was blood. The receptors stem from a woman aged 30 to 39 in good health. Both conserved end residues are part of each CDR3. A D gene is named only where the DNA matches it firmly. For some rows the clone size is stated as once, few or many, or as a class when expanded; others skip it.

D gene: TRBD2
V gene: TRBV5-4
clone size: once
J gene: TRBJ2-5
CDR3 protein: CASSSGPSGRGWGETQYF
CDR3 DNA: TGTGCCAGCAGCTCGGGCCCTAGCGGGAGAGGGTGGGGAGAGACCCAGTACTTC

D gene: TRBD1
V gene: TRBV18
clone size: NA
J gene: TRBJ2-2
CDR3 protein: CASSPGTGNTGELFF
CDR3 DNA: TGTGCCAGCTCACCCGGGACAGGAAACACCGGGGAGCTGTTTTTT

D gene: NA
V gene: TRBV9
clone size: NA
J gene: TRBJ2-3
CDR3 protein: CASSVGSPSTDTQYF
CDR3 DNA: TGTGCCAGCAGCGTAGGAAGTCCCTCCACAGATACGCAGTATTTT

D gene: TRBD1
V gene: TRBV7-2
clone size: NA
J gene: TRBJ1-4
CDR3 protein: CASSPPGQGDEKLFF
CDR3 DNA: TGTGCCAGCAGCCCCCCGGGACAGGGGGATGAAAAACTGTTTTTT

D gene: NA
V gene: TRBV5-6
clone size: NA
J gene: TRBJ1-1
CDR3 protein: CASSLVVPTEAFF
CDR3 DNA: TGTGCCAGCAGCTTGGTAGTTCCCACTGAAGCTTTCTTT

D gene: NA
V gene: TRBV19
clone size: NA
J gene: TRBJ1-4
CDR3 protein: CASISGHWATNEKLFF
CDR3 DNA: TGTGCCAGTATTTCGGGACACTGGGCAACTAATGAAAAACTGTTTTTT

D gene: TRBD1
V gene: TRBV28
clone size: NA
J gene: TRBJ1-5
CDR3 protein: CASSLDRNQPQHF
CDR3 DNA: TGTGCCAGCAGTTTGGACAGGAATCAGCCCCAGCATTTT

D gene: NA
V gene: TRBV27
clone size: NA
J gene: TRBJ1-5
CDR3 protein: CASSPRGATLRPQHF
CDR3 DNA: TGTGCCAGCAGTCCCCGGGGCGCAACCCTGAGGCCCCAGCATTTT

D gene: TRBD2
V gene: TRBV28
clone size: NA
J gene: TRBJ2-7
CDR3 protein: CASSRTSGGDYEQYF
CDR3 DNA: TGTGCCAGCAGTCGGACTAGCGGGGGGGACTACGAGCAGTACTTC

D gene: NA
V gene: TRBV3-1/TRBV3-2
clone size: NA
J gene: TRBJ1-3
CDR3 protein: CASSQEARGPGINTIYF
CDR3 DNA: TGTGCCAGCAGCCAAGAAGCCCGGGGCCCGGGGATAAACACCATATATTTT

D gene: TRBD2
V gene: TRBV5-8
clone size: NA
J gene: TRBJ2-1
CDR3 protein: CASSLGVAGVSYNEQFF
CDR3 DNA: TGTGCCAGCAGCTTGGGGGTTGCGGGAGTCTCCTACAATGAGCAGTTCTTC

D gene: NA
V gene: TRBV19
clone size: NA
J gene: TRBJ2-7
CDR3 protein: CASSILWDSYEQYF
CDR3 DNA: TGTGCCAGTAGTATTCTTTGGGACTCCTACGAGCAGTACTTC

D gene: NA
V gene: TRBV10-3
clone size: NA
J gene: TRBJ1-1
CDR3 protein: CAIRGGPLNTEAFF
CDR3 DNA: TGTGCCATCAGGGGGGGCCCGCTGAACACTGAAGCTTTCTTT

D gene: NA
V gene: TRBV7-9
clone size: NA
J gene: TRBJ1-6
CDR3 protein: CASSLVGSPLHF
CDR3 DNA: TGTGCCAGCAGCTTAGTTGGATCACCCCTCCACTTT

D gene: NA
V gene: TRBV19
clone size: NA
J gene: TRBJ1-3
CDR3 protein: CASSIGAASGNTIYF
CDR3 DNA: TGTGCCAGTAGTATAGGTGCAGCCTCTGGAAACACCATATATTTT

D gene: NA
V gene: TRBV6-6
clone size: NA
J gene: TRBJ1-3
CDR3 protein: CASSYDGGFSGNTIYF
CDR3 DNA: TGTGCCAGCAGTTACGATGGGGGTTTCTCTGGAAACACCATATATTTT

D gene: NA
V gene: TRBV5-4
clone size: NA
J gene: TRBJ2-2
CDR3 protein: CASSLAQGAYTGELFF
CDR3 DNA: TGTGCCAGCAGCTTGGCCCAGGGTGCCTACACCGGGGAGCTGTTTTTT

D gene: NA
V gene: TRBV6-6
clone size: NA
J gene: TRBJ1-1
CDR3 protein: CASSARGEAFF
CDR3 DNA: TGTGCCAGCAGTGCGAGGGGGGAAGCTTTCTTT

D gene: NA
V gene: TRBV18
clone size: NA
J gene: TRBJ1-1
CDR3 protein: CASSPMNTEAFF
CDR3 DNA: TGTGCCAGCTCACCTATGAACACTGAAGCTTTCTTT

D gene: NA
V gene: TRBV5-4
clone size: NA
J gene: TRBJ2-4
CDR3 protein: CASSLVGGEAAW
CDR3 DNA: TGTGCCAGCAGCTTGGTCGGGGGTGAGGCCGCGTGG

D gene: TRBD2
V gene: TRBV9
clone size: NA
J gene: TRBJ2-1
CDR3 protein: CASSPLADSYNEQFF
CDR3 DNA: TGTGCCAGCAGCCCTCTAGCGGATAGCTACAATGAGCAGTTCTTC

D gene: NA
V gene: TRBV6-6
clone size: NA
J gene: TRBJ1-3
CDR3 protein: CASSRRPGASGPSGNTIYF
CDR3 DNA: TGTGCCAGCAGTCGCCGGCCCGGGGCATCGGGCCCATCTGGAAACACCATATATTTT

D gene: NA
V gene: TRBV28
clone size: NA
J gene: TRBJ2-1
CDR3 protein: CASSSPPPSSYNEQFF
CDR3 DNA: TGTGCCAGCAGTTCCCCACCCCCGAGCTCCTACAATGAGCAGTTCTTC

D gene: NA
V gene: TRBV7-2
clone size: NA
J gene: TRBJ2-1
CDR3 protein: CASSLGGIIQFF
CDR3 DNA: TGTGCCAGCAGCTTAGGCGGGATAATACAGTTCTTC

D gene: NA
V gene: TRBV6-6
clone size: NA
J gene: TRBJ2-7
CDR3 protein: CASSYGQPSEQYF
CDR3 DNA: TGTGCCAGCAGTTATGGGCAGCCCAGCGAGCAGTACTTC

D gene: NA
V gene: TRBV7-9
clone size: NA
J gene: TRBJ1-5
CDR3 protein: CASSAGASFNQPQHF
CDR3 DNA: TGTGCCAGCAGCGCGGGGGCCTCTTTCAATCAGCCCCAGCATTTT

D gene: NA
V gene: TRBV5-8
clone size: few
J gene: TRBJ2-3
CDR3 protein: CASSPRVSANTQYF
CDR3 DNA: TGTGCCAGCAGCCCCCGGGTATCTGCAAATACGCAGTATTTT

D gene: NA
V gene: TRBV3-1/TRBV3-2
clone size: once
J gene: TRBJ2-7
CDR3 protein: CASSQDWAGSYEQYF
CDR3 DNA: TGTGCCAGCAGCCAAGATTGGGCAGGTTCCTACGAGCAGTACTTC

D gene: TRBD1
V gene: TRBV6-6
clone size: NA
J gene: TRBJ1-1
CDR3 protein: CASSSPRGETEAFF
CDR3 DNA: TGTGCCAGCAGTTCCCCCAGGGGGGAGACTGAAGCTTTCTTT

D gene: TRBD1
V gene: TRBV5-6
clone size: NA
J gene: TRBJ1-4
CDR3 protein: CASSLTGTGVSEKLFF
CDR3 DNA: TGTGCCAGCAGCTTGACCGGGACAGGCGTCAGTGAAAAACTGTTTTTT

D gene: NA
V gene: TRBV10-1
clone size: NA
J gene: TRBJ1-4
CDR3 protein: CASSEGRDTNEKLFF
CDR3 DNA: TGCGCCAGCAGTGAGGGCCGGGACACTAATGAAAAACTGTTTTTT

D gene: NA
V gene: TRBV5-1
clone size: NA
J gene: TRBJ1-3
CDR3 protein: CASSLTAGNTIYF
CDR3 DNA: TGCGCCAGCAGCTTGACGGCCGGAAACACCATATATTTT

D gene: TRBD2
V gene: TRBV10-3
clone size: NA
J gene: TRBJ2-1
CDR3 protein: CAAGLAGANEQFF
CDR3 DNA: TGTGCCGCGGGACTAGCGGGAGCTAATGAGCAGTTCTTC

D gene: NA
V gene: TRBV30
clone size: NA
J gene: TRBJ1-5
CDR3 protein: CAWSVASGINQPQHF
CDR3 DNA: TGTGCCTGGAGTGTCGCATCAGGGATCAATCAGCCCCAGCATTTT

D gene: TRBD1
V gene: TRBV29-1
clone size: NA
J gene: TRBJ2-3
CDR3 protein: CSTIQRDTIGGYTDTQYF
CDR3 DNA: TGCAGTACGATCCAACGGGACACTATAGGGGGCTACACAGATACGCAGTATTTT

D gene: NA
V gene: TRBV27
clone size: NA
J gene: TRBJ1-6
CDR3 protein: CASSPSSYNSPLHF
CDR3 DNA: TGTGCCAGCAGTCCGAGCTCCTATAATTCACCCCTCCACTTT

D gene: NA
V gene: TRBV5-6
clone size: NA
J gene: TRBJ1-1
CDR3 protein: CASSFEGGLNTEAFF
CDR3 DNA: TGTGCCAGCAGCTTCGAAGGGGGTCTGAACACTGAAGCTTTCTTT

D gene: TRBD1
V gene: TRBV3-1/TRBV3-2
clone size: NA
J gene: TRBJ1-1
CDR3 protein: CASSQGGRGRTEAFF
CDR3 DNA: TGTGCCAGCAGCCAAGGGGGCAGGGGGCGTACTGAAGCTTTCTTT

D gene: NA
V gene: TRBV5-1
clone size: NA
J gene: TRBJ1-1
CDR3 protein: CASTPGGMFTEAFF
CDR3 DNA: TGCGCCAGCACCCCGGGGGGGATGTTTACTGAAGCTTTCTTT

D gene: TRBD2
V gene: TRBV6-5
clone size: NA
J gene: TRBJ2-7
CDR3 protein: CASVSGRGSFYEQYF
CDR3 DNA: TGTGCCAGCGTCTCCGGGAGGGGATCGTTCTACGAGCAGTACTTC

D gene: NA
V gene: TRBV28
clone size: NA
J gene: TRBJ2-4
CDR3 protein: CASSPGDFINSIQYF
CDR3 DNA: TGTGCCAGCAGTCCGGGGGACTTCATAAACAGCATTCAGTACTTC

D gene: NA
V gene: TRBV4-1
clone size: NA
J gene: TRBJ1-2
CDR3 protein: CASSQDVRDYGYTF
CDR3 DNA: TGCGCCAGCAGCCAAGATGTCAGAGACTATGGCTACACCTTC

D gene: TRBD1
V gene: TRBV5-1
clone size: NA
J gene: TRBJ2-5
CDR3 protein: CASSTGTGEETQYF
CDR3 DNA: TGCGCCAGCAGCACCGGGACAGGAGAAGAGACCCAGTACTTC

D gene: NA
V gene: TRBV5-1
clone size: NA
J gene: TRBJ1-1
CDR3 protein: CASSWGHEGGTEAFF
CDR3 DNA: TGCGCCAGCAGCTGGGGCCATGAGGGGGGCACTGAAGCTTTCTTT

D gene: NA
V gene: TRBV30
clone size: NA
J gene: TRBJ1-2
CDR3 protein: CAWSIWSYGYTF
CDR3 DNA: TGTGCCTGGAGTATCTGGAGCTATGGCTACACCTTC

D gene: NA
V gene: TRBV2
clone size: NA
J gene: TRBJ1-5
CDR3 protein: CASSETTDQPQHF
CDR3 DNA: TGTGCCAGCAGTGAAACGACAGATCAGCCCCAGCATTTT

D gene: NA
V gene: TRBV14
clone size: NA
J gene: TRBJ2-3
CDR3 protein: CASSPSGGFGQNTQYF
CDR3 DNA: TGTGCCAGCAGCCCATCCGGGGGCTTCGGCCAGAATACGCAGTATTTT

D gene: TRBD1
V gene: TRBV7-9
clone size: NA
J gene: TRBJ1-4
CDR3 protein: CASSRTGGNEKLFF
CDR3 DNA: TGTGCCAGCAGTCGAACAGGGGGTAATGAAAAACTGTTTTTT

D gene: NA
V gene: TRBV19
clone size: NA
J gene: TRBJ2-1
CDR3 protein: CASSFLDRGMNNEQFF
CDR3 DNA: TGTGCCAGTAGTTTCCTTGACCGTGGGATGAACAATGAGCAGTTCTTC